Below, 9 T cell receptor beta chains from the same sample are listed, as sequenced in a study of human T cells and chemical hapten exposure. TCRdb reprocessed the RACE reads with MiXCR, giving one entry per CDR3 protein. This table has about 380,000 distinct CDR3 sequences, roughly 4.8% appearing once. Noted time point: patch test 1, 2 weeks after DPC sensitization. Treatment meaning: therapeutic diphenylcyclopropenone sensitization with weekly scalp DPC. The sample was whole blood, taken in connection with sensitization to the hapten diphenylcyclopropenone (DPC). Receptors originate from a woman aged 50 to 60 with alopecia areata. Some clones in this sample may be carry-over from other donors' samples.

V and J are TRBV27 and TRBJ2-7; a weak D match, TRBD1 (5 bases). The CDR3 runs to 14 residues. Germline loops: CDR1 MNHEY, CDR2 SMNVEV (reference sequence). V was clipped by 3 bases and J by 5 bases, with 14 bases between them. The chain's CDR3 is CASSFQVGADEQYF. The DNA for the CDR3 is TGTGCCAGCAGTTTTCAGGTAGGGGCCGACGAGCAGTACTTC.

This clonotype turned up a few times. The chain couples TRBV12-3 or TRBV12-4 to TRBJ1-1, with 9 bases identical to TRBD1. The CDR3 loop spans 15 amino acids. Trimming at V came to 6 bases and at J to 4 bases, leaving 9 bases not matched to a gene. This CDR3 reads CASSWGTGRATEAFF. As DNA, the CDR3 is TGTGCCAGCAGCTGGGGGACAGGGAGGGCCACTGAAGCTTTCTTT.

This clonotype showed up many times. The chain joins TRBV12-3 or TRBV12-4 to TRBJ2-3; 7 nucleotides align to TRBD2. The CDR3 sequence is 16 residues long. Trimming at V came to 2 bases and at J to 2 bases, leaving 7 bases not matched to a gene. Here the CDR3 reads CASSLKAGPVTDTQYF. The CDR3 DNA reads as TGTGCCAGCAGTTTAAAAGCGGGGCCTGTCACAGATACGCAGTATTTT.

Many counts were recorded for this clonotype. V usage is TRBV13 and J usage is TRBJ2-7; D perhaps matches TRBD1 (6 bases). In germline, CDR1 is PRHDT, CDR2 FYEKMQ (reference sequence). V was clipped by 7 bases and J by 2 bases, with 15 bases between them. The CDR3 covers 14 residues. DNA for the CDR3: TGTGCCAGCACCCCCCCGAACAGGGCCTACGAGCAGTACTTC. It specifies CASTPPNRAYEQYF.

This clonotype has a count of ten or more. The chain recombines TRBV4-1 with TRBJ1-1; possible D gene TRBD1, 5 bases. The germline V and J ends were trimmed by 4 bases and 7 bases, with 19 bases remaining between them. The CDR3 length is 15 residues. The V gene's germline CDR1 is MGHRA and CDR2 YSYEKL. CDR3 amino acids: CASSLGTAGAHEAFF. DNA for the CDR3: TGCGCCAGCAGCCTGGGGACCGCTGGGGCCCATGAAGCTTTCTTT.

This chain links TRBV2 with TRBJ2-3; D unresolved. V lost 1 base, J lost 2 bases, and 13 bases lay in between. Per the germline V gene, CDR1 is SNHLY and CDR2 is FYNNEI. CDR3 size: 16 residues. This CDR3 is CASSEVQEPFTDTQYF. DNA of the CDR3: TGTGCCAGCAGTGAAGTGCAAGAACCTTTCACAGATACGCAGTATTTT.

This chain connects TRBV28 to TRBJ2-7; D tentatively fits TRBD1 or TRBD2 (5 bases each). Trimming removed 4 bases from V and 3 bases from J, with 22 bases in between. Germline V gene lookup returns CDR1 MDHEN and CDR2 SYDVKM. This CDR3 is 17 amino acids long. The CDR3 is CASSSPVVRDVNYEQYF. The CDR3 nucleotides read TGTGCCAGCAGTTCGCCGGTAGTCCGGGACGTCAACTACGAGCAGTACTTC.

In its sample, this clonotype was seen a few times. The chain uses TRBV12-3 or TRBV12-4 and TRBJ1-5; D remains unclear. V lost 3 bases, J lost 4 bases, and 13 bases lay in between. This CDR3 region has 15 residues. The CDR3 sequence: CASSLRGPRNQPQHF. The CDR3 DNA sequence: TGTGCCAGCAGTTTGCGAGGGCCGCGGAATCAGCCCCAGCATTTT.

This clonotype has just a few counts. The CDR3 region is CATSDLGAEVGGELFF. The CDR3 coding sequence is TGTGCCACCAGTGATTTAGGAGCGGAGGTCGGCGGGGAGCTGTTTTTT. The V and J genes are TRBV24-1 and TRBJ2-2, with D possibly being TRBD2 (5 bases). The CDR3 extends over 16 amino acids. From germline, CDR1 is KGHDR and CDR2 SFDVKD. V lost 1 base and J lost 7, with 15 bases in between.